This T cell receptor (beta chain) was identified during a study of T-cell memory formation after mild COVID-19 (dated by TCRdb to the early 2020s). For the wider study: TCR sequence clusters from the two donors were found to be largely donor specific. In a couple of donors, T-cell clones that expanded and contracted after mild COVID-19 were tracked by sequencing TCRalpha and TCRbeta repertoires over time. Two young, previously healthy adult volunteers made up the cohort, one male and one female. Broader findings and caveats from the paper: Some responding clones were detected in pre-infection memory, suggesting pre-existing cross-reactive memory T cells joined the SARS-CoV-2 response. Contracting CD4+ clones were found mainly in CM and EM memory subsets, while CD8+ clones were enriched in EMRA. Balanced CD4/CD8 phenotypes were observed for clones contracting from day 15 to 85, whereas a bias towards CD4+ was observed for a second wave of clones expanding from day 15 to 37. SARS-CoV-2 specificity of the second-wave clones peaking on day 37 was not confirmed. The study included only a couple of mild cases, and larger cohorts that include severe cases with pre-infection samples were judged to be necessary.

This clonotype was counted at least ten times. Its antigen is currently not known. No base qualities exist here, and no much larger clone lies one base off it. Sequencing was performed on an Illumina NovaSeq 6000. cDNA libraries for TCRalpha and TCRbeta were prepared by 5'RACE using constant-segment primers, with sample barcodes and unique molecular identifiers added. Trizol reagent was used to extract RNA from every sample. Amplification of the libraries took two PCR steps, and the second step added a second sample barcode plus Illumina TruSeq adapters. The libraries were sequenced on an Illumina NovaSeq using 2 x 150 bp paired-end reads. The original pipeline was this. With migec v1.2.7, reads were demultiplexed and then collapsed into UMI-guided consensus sequences. Using mixcr v2.1.11, UMI consensuses were aligned to TRA and TRB V and J templates and then assembled into clonotypes. Expanded or contracted clonotypes were those called significant by both edgeR and NoisET, with noise models trained on biological replicates. For edgeR calls, the thresholds were a false discovery rate-adjusted p below 0.01 and a log2 fold-change of 1. As an exploratory analysis of dynamics, max-normalized trajectories of the 1000 most abundant clonotypes were examined by PCA with hierarchical clustering. Separately sequenced CD4+ and CD8+ repertoires were used to assign a CD4 or CD8 phenotype to each responding clone. The public reads were reanalyzed by TCRdb: fastp trimming at Q25, MiXCR alignment, in-frame beta chains only. Entries are consolidated by CDR3 protein sequence, retaining the most common genes and DNA. These V and J calls originate from TCRdb's pipeline instead of the authors' own analysis. This sample has 300,000 to 350,000 distinct CDR3 sequences in its table, and 13% to 15% of those were observed once. 21% of the sample is held by the ten biggest clonotypes.

PBMCs were isolated by Ficoll-Paque density gradient centrifugation. V gives up 4 bases and J gives up 3 bases, and the segment between their germline ends measures 7 bases. CDR3 length: 12 amino acids, cysteine to phenylalanine. Only CDR3 DNA remains: 36 bases, in frame from the first base. Per the germline V gene (reference sequence), SGHNT is the CDR1 and YYREEE is the CDR2. The clonotype was recovered from a young man who had mild COVID-19 (a few samples of this study predate the infection). The sample titles of this study are shuffled in the database, so cell type and time point are left out; the donor was told from shared clones. Sequencing was carried out using PBMCs or a T cell subset sorted from them (not recorded which). The sequence links TRBV5-4 to TRBJ1-1; too little of a D gene remains to name it. DNA sequence: TGTGCCAGCAGCCGGTGGGACACTGAAGCTTTCTTT. This codes for CASSRWDTEAFF.